The 26 T cell receptor beta chains below come from one sample, sequenced in a study of cytomegalovirus exposure and HLA in healthy donors. Researchers ran the PCR with 60 Vbeta and 13 Jbeta primers. Data came from immunoSEQ multiplex PCR; TCRdb stores just in-frame clones and leaves some out. The sample consists of 120,000 to 150,000 clones, under 80% of them appearing once. Sequencing input: PBMCs. These receptors were collected from a woman in her fifties or sixties in good health and CMV-seropositive.

The rearrangement uses TRBV5-1 and TRBJ2-7; 11 bases are shared with TRBD2. Germline V CDR1 and CDR2: SGHRS, YFSETQ. The ends lost 0 bases at V and 2 bases at J; junction bases unmatched: 19. The CDR3 is made up of 21 amino acids. The CDR3 protein is CASSLGAISGGALDATYEQYF. The CDR3 DNA sequence: TGCGCCAGCAGCTTGGGGGCGATTAGCGGGGGGGCGCTTGATGCAACCTACGAGCAGTACTTC.

The chain uses TRBV6-6 and TRBJ1-6; D might be TRBD1 (6 bases). Trimming removed 6 bases at V and 7 bases at J, with 16 bases between. CDR1 and CDR2 (germline): MNHNY, SVGAGI (reference sequence). This CDR3 has 15 amino acids. In nucleotides, the CDR3 is TGTGCCAGCAGGGGTACACGGACAGAAAATTCACCCCTCCACTTT. It is translated as CASRGTRTENSPLHF.

This clone was counted a few times. This rearrangement joins TRBV5-1 to TRBJ1-2, with D perhaps TRBD1 (5 bases). This CDR3 is built from 17 residues. V shed 4 bases and J shed 2 bases, with 21 bases lying between them. Germline V gives CDR1 SGHRS, CDR2 YFSETQ. The CDR3, as DNA: TGCGCCAGCAGCCCAGCCCGGGACTTATACTCCAACTATGGCTACACCTTC. It codes for CASSPARDLYSNYGYTF.

To note about this clone: One end of the junction is discordant with germline, which a read error may explain. This chain joins TRBV29-1 and TRBJ1-1; 7 bases are a match to TRBD1. CDR3 length: 13 amino acids. Germline V gene lookup returns CDR1 SQVTM and CDR2 ANQGSEA. The CDR3 DNA reads TGCAGCGGTACAGGGGCAACGAACACTAAAGCTTTCTTT. The encoded protein is CSGTGATNTKAFF.

The V call is TRBV7-9, the J call TRBJ1-5; D is possibly TRBD1 (6 bases). The CDR3 covers 14 residues. The V end was cut by 5 bases, the J end by 4 bases, with 12 bases between. Germline-derived CDR1 and CDR2 are SEHNR and FQNEAQ (reference sequence). Here the CDR3 reads CASSPGAENQPQHF. DNA for the CDR3: TGTGCCAGCAGCCCAGGGGCTGAAAATCAGCCCCAGCATTTT.

Only a few counts were recorded for this clone. This sequence joins TRBV27 and TRBJ1-1, with unresolved D. Germline CDR1 and CDR2: MNHEY and SMNVEV (reference sequence). V was trimmed by 4 bases and J by 5 bases, leaving 11 bases between them. This CDR3 has 13 residues. CDR3 loop: CASSSGRRTEAFF. The CDR3 coding sequence is TGTGCCAGCAGTTCCGGGAGAAGGACTGAAGCTTTCTTT.

V and J are TRBV9 and TRBJ2-2; D might be TRBD1 (6 bases). The CDR3 length is 15 residues. CDR1 is SGDLS, CDR2 YYNGEE, per germline. Trimming stripped 0 bases from V and 3 bases from J, with 9 bases between. The CDR3 reads CASSVGPGDTGELFF. CDR3 nucleotide sequence: TGTGCCAGCAGCGTAGGGCCAGGGGACACCGGGGAGCTGTTTTTT.

V is TRBV15 and J is TRBJ2-4, with a possible D match to TRBD1 (7 bases). Germline values: CDR1 LNHNV, CDR2 YYDKDF (reference sequence). The ends were cut back, 0 bases at V and 1 base at J, with 13 bases in the middle. The CDR3 spans 17 residues. CDR3 residues: CATSRDRGEGAKNIQYF. The CDR3 bases are TGTGCCACCAGCAGAGACAGGGGGGAAGGTGCCAAAAACATTCAGTACTTC.

This clone was found a few times. The chain employs TRBV5-8 and TRBJ2-6; no reliable D call. The CDR3 covers 14 residues. The V and J ends lost 2 bases and 1 base respectively, with 4 bases between them. Germline V gene lookup returns CDR1 SGHTS and CDR2 YDEGEE. The CDR3 DNA follows: TGTGCCAGCAGCTTCGTATCTGGGGCCAACGTCCTGACTTTC. Translation gives CASSFVSGANVLTF.

The V and J genes are TRBV29-1 and TRBJ1-5, with D possibly TRBD1 on 6 matching bases. The CDR3 consists of 12 residues. V was trimmed by 6 bases and J by 3 bases, leaving 9 bases between them. From germline, CDR1 is SQVTM and CDR2 ANQGSEA. The CDR3 protein is CSVRDTNQPQHF. The CDR3 nucleotides are TGCAGCGTCCGGGACACCAATCAGCCCCAGCATTTT. Looking up the rest from reference TRBV29-1 and TRBJ1-5 gives the full variable domain: SAVISQKPSRDICQRGTSLTIQCQVDSQVTMMFWYRQQPGQSLTLIATANQGSEATYESGFVIDKFPISRPNLTFSTLTVSNMSPEDSSIYLCSVRDTNQPQHFGDGTRLSIL.

The chain is built from TRBV10-3 and TRBJ1-1; weak D call: TRBD1 (5 bases). The V end lost 0 bases, the J end lost 4 bases, and 15 bases lay between the germline ends. The CDR3 is 16 residues long. Per germline, CDR1 ENHRY and CDR2 SYGVKD. The CDR3 nucleotides read TGTGCCATCAGTGAGTCGCGGCAGGGCGGGGGCACTGAAGCTTTCTTT. This sequence encodes CAISESRQGGGTEAFF.

The chain recombines TRBV9 with TRBJ1-5; no reliable D call. Germline loops: CDR1 SGDLS, CDR2 YYNGEE. CDR3 length equals 14 residues. Trimming stripped 4 bases from V and 6 bases from J, with 14 bases between. The CDR3 here is CASSSHEAGQPQHF. The CDR3 DNA is TGTGCCAGCAGCTCCCACGAGGCTGGTCAGCCCCAGCATTTT.

V is TRBV18 and J is TRBJ1-2; 10 bases fit TRBD1. V shed 4 bases and J 7 bases; nucleotides not matched to a gene: 12. This CDR3 comprises 16 residues. CDR1 is KGHSH and CDR2 is LQKENI in the germline V gene. The CDR3 is CASSQSGTGEIFGYTF. The CDR3 region has the DNA TGTGCCAGCTCACAATCCGGGACAGGGGAAATCTTTGGCTACACCTTC.

This chain connects TRBV19 to TRBJ1-6; possibly TRBD1 for D (5 bases). This CDR3 region has 13 residues. Germline V CDR1 and CDR2: LNHDA, SQIVND (reference sequence). The V end lost 8 bases, the J end lost 9 bases, and 14 bases lay between the germline ends. CDR3: CASSTGTPSPLHF. The CDR3 nucleotides read TGTGCCAGTTCCACCGGGACTCCTTCACCCCTCCACTTT. Looking up the rest from reference TRBV19 and TRBJ1-6 gives the full variable domain: DGGITQSPKYLFRKEGQNVTLSCEQNLNHDAMYWYRQDPGQGLRLIYYSQIVNDFQKGDIAEGYSVSREKKESFPLTVTSAQKNPTAFYLCASSTGTPSPLHFGNGTRLTVT.

The chain recombines TRBV5-5 with TRBJ2-4, with D perhaps matching TRBD2 (5 bases). V lost 4 bases and J lost 8, with 19 bases in between. The length of the CDR3 is 15 residues. The germline V gene has CDR1 SGHKS and CDR2 YYEKEE (reference sequence). CDR3 in amino acids: CASSVGIPNIDIQYF. The CDR3 nucleotides are TGTGCCAGCAGCGTCGGGATCCCCAACATAGACATTCAGTACTTC.

Only one count was recorded for this clone. This chain joins TRBV7-9 and TRBJ1-4; the D is unclear. The V end lost 2 bases, the J end lost 8 bases, and 9 bases lay between the germline ends. Germline V CDR1 and CDR2: SEHNR, FQNEAQ (reference sequence). This CDR3 is 13 amino acids long. This CDR3 is CASSLPTGEKLFF. The CDR3 DNA sequence: TGTGCCAGCAGCTTACCAACGGGGGAAAAACTGTTTTTT.

The gene calls are TRBV5-1 and TRBJ1-5; 8 nucleotides match TRBD1. CDR1 and CDR2 (germline): SGHRS, YFSETQ. The CDR3 covers 14 residues. V dropped 0 bases and J dropped 5; count of bases not matched to a gene: 1. Written as DNA, the CDR3 is TGCGCCAGCAGCTTGGAGACAGGGGATCAGCCCCAGCATTTT. Its protein product is CASSLETGDQPQHF.

This clone has more than one count but fewer than ten. A read error may produce the germline difference seen at one junction end. The chain links TRBV7-7 to TRBJ2-1; D possibly corresponds to TRBD2 (5 bases). Germline CDR1 is SSHAT and CDR2 is FNYEAQ (reference sequence). There are 15 residues in the CDR3. This chain's CDR3 is CASSLAPSRGNEQFF. In DNA, the CDR3 is TGTGCTAGCAGCTTAGCCCCCTCCCGGGGCAATGAGCAGTTCTTC.

The V call is TRBV27, the J call TRBJ2-3; TRBD1 agrees at 7 bases. The trim removed 7 bases at V and 1 base at J, leaving 14 bases unmatched. The CDR3 runs to 17 residues. Germline V gene data show CDR1 as MNHEY and CDR2 as SMNVEV (reference sequence). For the CDR3, the DNA is TGTGCCAGCACCCCTTTCCAAGGTCAGGGGGGCACAGATACGCAGTATTTT. This encodes CASTPFQGQGGTDTQYF.

The sample holds a few counts of this clone. The J gene is TRBJ2-5, the V gene TRBV7-2; D is unresolved. V was shortened by 4 bases and J by 4 bases, with 10 bases between the two germline ends. Looked up from germline, CDR1 is SGHTA and CDR2 is FQGNSA. There are 13 residues in the CDR3. The CDR3 DNA reads TGTGCCAGCAGCTCGACTGTGGGAGAGACCCAGTACTTC. The encoded protein is CASSSTVGETQYF. The full variable domain, its missing parts supplied by reference TRBV7-2 and TRBJ2-5, is GAGVSQSPSNKVTEKGKDVELRCDPISGHTALYWYRQSLGQGLEFLIYFQGNSAPDKSGLPSDRFSAERTGGSVSTLTIQRTQQEDSAVYLCASSSTVGETQYFGPGTRLLVL.

The chain recombines TRBV27 with TRBJ2-7; 9 bases line up with TRBD1. There are 12 residues in the CDR3. Unmatched junction bases numbered 0, after V lost 6 bases and J lost 3 bases. CDR1 and CDR2 (germline): MNHEY, SMNVEV (reference sequence). The CDR3 bases are TGTGCCAGCAGGACAGGGGGCTACGAGCAGTACTTC. Amino acids: CASRTGGYEQYF.

This clone has a handful of counts. The chain uses TRBV19 and TRBJ1-2, with a weak D call TRBD1 (5 bases). Trimming shortened V by 5 bases and J by 7 bases, and 14 bases separated the two germline ends. This CDR3 is 13 amino acids long. From germline, CDR1 is LNHDA and CDR2 SQIVND (reference sequence). Here the CDR3 reads CASSPSRVTGYTF. CDR3 sequence (DNA): TGTGCCAGTAGTCCATCCAGGGTAACTGGCTACACCTTC.

The chain has TRBV10-3 and TRBJ2-2, with TRBD1 as a possible D gene (5 bases). The germline V and J ends were trimmed by 4 bases and 3 bases, with 9 bases remaining between them. This CDR3 contains 14 residues. CDR1 and CDR2 from the germline V gene are ENHRY and SYGVKD. CDR3 nucleotide sequence: TGTGCCATCAGTGCGGGCAGGGACACCGGGGAGCTGTTTTTT. Its protein product is CAISAGRDTGELFF.

This chain uses TRBV27 with TRBJ2-3; 7 bases align to TRBD1. Germline assignment: CDR1 MNHEY and CDR2 SMNVEV (reference sequence). The CDR3 totals 16 residues. The trim removed 5 bases at V and 0 bases at J, leaving 8 bases unmatched. The CDR3, as DNA: TGTGCCAGCAGTCCAACCCCCAGGGGGAGCACAGATACGCAGTATTTT. It encodes CASSPTPRGSTDTQYF.

This clone was observed at least ten times. The J gene is TRBJ2-1, the V gene TRBV5-6, with D tentatively TRBD2 (5 bases). Trimming cost V 4 bases and J 4 bases, with 15 bases left between them. The CDR3 has 15 residues. Germline CDR1 is SGHDT and CDR2 is YYEEEE. The CDR3 region has the DNA TGTGCCAGCAGCCCCAACCCACTAGGTTACAATGAGCAGTTCTTC. It yields the protein CASSPNPLGYNEQFF. Looking up the rest from reference TRBV5-6 and TRBJ2-1 gives the full variable domain: DAGVTQSPTHLIKTRGQQVTLRCSPKSGHDTVSWYQQALGQGPQFIFQYYEEEERQRGNFPDRFSGHQFPNYSSELNVNALLLGDSALYLCASSPNPLGYNEQFFGPGTRLTVL.

V gene TRBV7-2 combines with J gene TRBJ1-5, with D perhaps TRBD1 (5 bases). This CDR3 is 14 amino acids long. Germline V gene data show CDR1 as SGHTA and CDR2 as FQGNSA. V lost 5 bases, J lost 7 bases, and 15 bases lay in between. CDR3 coding DNA: TGTGCCAGCAGCGGGGGGACCTTGGGGCAGCCCCAGCATTTT. Amino acids: CASSGGTLGQPQHF. The full variable domain, its missing parts supplied by reference TRBV7-2 and TRBJ1-5, is GAGVSQSPSNKVTEKGKDVELRCDPISGHTALYWYRQSLGQGLEFLIYFQGNSAPDKSGLPSDRFSAERTGGSVSTLTIQRTQQEDSAVYLCASSGGTLGQPQHFGDGTRLSIL.